A single T cell receptor beta chain is shown here with its context. No cognate antigen has been identified for it. The sample holds no much larger clone one base away, and base qualities are not on file. The data belong to a study of control samples from healthy donors and cancer patients (dated by TCRdb to 2018 to 2021). Reading the germline V gene gives CDR1 SNHLY and CDR2 FYNNEI. The CDR3, cysteine through phenylalanine, is 12 amino acids long. CDR3 DNA only is kept here, 36 bases in frame from base 1. Between the V and J ends, shortened by 8 bases and 3 bases respectively, the junction contains 11 bases. Preparation of the library involved the immunoSEQ multiplex PCR assay. The table comes from immuneACCESS by way of TCRdb, which keeps in-frame sequences with V and J called. Part of the clones is missing from these tables; in studies checked, under half for an unresolved V gene and the rest for unknown reasons. In this sample the table shows roughly 130,000 clones, over 75% of which occur a single time. Clones ranked in the top ten supply around 3% of the sample.

The receptor chain draws on TRBV2 and TRBJ2-7, with no D gene named confidently. Specimen: blood. This sequence originates from a man over 45 in good health. The CDR3 protein sequence reads: CASHGGRYEQYF. The DNA is TGTGCCAGCCACGGTGGTCGCTACGAGCAGTACTTC.